The 18 T cell receptor beta chains presented below share a single source sample, sequenced in a study of cytomegalovirus exposure and HLA in healthy donors. PCR primers comprised 60 Vbeta and 13 Jbeta primers. Sequencing was performed with immunoSEQ multiplex PCR; in TCRdb, only in-frame clones are kept and a portion is missing. This sample has about 130,000 clones, with around four fifths found just once. Source material: PBMCs. These receptors originate from a woman aged 40 to 55 in good health and CMV-seropositive.

The chain joins TRBV5-4 to TRBJ1-2, with a tentative D call TRBD1 (5 bases). The CDR3 covers 16 residues. Germline V gene lookup returns CDR1 SGHNT and CDR2 YYREEE (reference sequence). Trimming cost V 3 bases and J 4 bases, with 19 bases left between them. The CDR3 spells CASSSPPARATYGYTF. CDR3 sequence (DNA): TGTGCCAGCAGCTCCCCCCCCGCCAGGGCAACCTATGGCTACACCTTC.

This clone was counted between two and nine times. This chain uses TRBV30 with TRBJ2-3, with D possibly TRBD1 on 5 matching bases. The V end lost 1 base, the J end lost 2 bases, and 19 bases lay between the germline ends. This CDR3 contains 17 residues. Looked up from germline, CDR1 is GTSNPN and CDR2 is SVGIG (reference sequence). CDR3 sequence: CAWSGLGHQHTTDTQYF. In nucleotides, the CDR3 is TGTGCCTGGAGTGGCCTCGGACACCAACACACCACAGATACGCAGTATTTT. Full variable domain (rest looked up from reference TRBV30 and TRBJ2-3): SQTIHQWPATLVQPVGSPLSLECTVEGTSNPNLYWYRQAAGRGLQLLFYSVGIGQISSEVPQNLSASRPQDRQFILSSKKLLLSDSGFYLCAWSGLGHQHTTDTQYFGPGTRLTVL.

The chain joins TRBV18 to TRBJ1-5; 7 bases align to TRBD1. Germline V lookup: CDR1 KGHSH, CDR2 LQKENI. The J segment lost 4 bases and the V segment lost 2 bases, leaving 5 bases of the junction unmatched. The CDR3 length is 15 residues. As DNA, the CDR3 is TGTGCCAGCTCACCAAATCAACAGGGGAATCAGCCCCAGCATTTT. Amino acids: CASSPNQQGNQPQHF.

The chain links TRBV19 to TRBJ2-7, with TRBD1 matching 10 bases. Germline trimming cut 2 bases from V and 3 bases from J; bases unmatched to any gene: 4. This CDR3 comprises 15 residues. In germline, CDR1 is LNHDA, CDR2 SQIVND (reference sequence). The CDR3, as DNA: TGTGCCAGTAGTATACGGGGGGACAGGGGCTACGAGCAGTACTTC. The encoded protein is CASSIRGDRGYEQYF.

CDR3 DNA sequence: TGCGCCAGCAGCCCCGGGGACAGAGACTATGGCTACACCTTC. Its translation is CASSPGDRDYGYTF. The chain links TRBV4-1 to TRBJ1-2; 7 bases line up with TRBD1. CDR3 length equals 14 residues. Germline loops: CDR1 MGHRA, CDR2 YSYEKL. V was pared by 4 bases and J by 3 bases, with 5 bases of the junction left unmatched.

The chain uses TRBV30 and TRBJ2-7; 10 nucleotides agree with TRBD1. The CDR3 spans 15 residues. Trimming removed 2 bases from V and 1 base from J; junction bases left unmatched: 5. Per germline, CDR1 GTSNPN and CDR2 SVGIG (reference sequence). This chain's CDR3 is CAWSRKGQGSYEQYF. The CDR3 DNA is TGTGCCTGGAGTAGAAAGGGACAGGGGTCCTACGAGCAGTACTTC.

This clone was observed a handful of times. V is TRBV5-1 and J is TRBJ2-7, with 9 positions matching TRBD1. Trimming removed 1 base from V and 5 bases from J; junction bases left unmatched: 10. Germline CDR1 and CDR2: SGHRS and YFSETQ. The CDR3 is made up of 16 amino acids. CDR3 in amino acids: CASSLPVGTGPHEQYF. In DNA, the CDR3 is TGCGCCAGCAGCTTGCCCGTCGGGACAGGGCCCCACGAGCAGTACTTC.

This chain connects TRBV25-1 to TRBJ1-4; possible D gene TRBD1, 6 bases. Trimming removed 4 bases at V and 4 bases at J, with 13 bases between. This CDR3 spans 15 amino acids. CDR1 and CDR2 (germline): MGHDK, SYGVNS. CDR3 sequence (DNA): TGTGCCAGCAGTGGGAGTACGGGACATAATGAAAAACTGTTTTTT. It yields the protein CASSGSTGHNEKLFF.

The V gene is TRBV6-6, the J gene TRBJ2-3, with TRBD1 as a possible D gene (5 bases). V was shortened by 5 bases and J by 0 bases, with 15 bases between the two germline ends. CDR3 length: 16 amino acids. Germline V lookup: CDR1 MNHNY, CDR2 SVGAGI (reference sequence). The CDR3 DNA is TGTGCCAGCAGTACCCTCGGACATTTGAGCACAGATACGCAGTATTTT. It codes for CASSTLGHLSTDTQYF.

This CDR3 is CASSLDERLETQYF. CDR3 coding DNA: TGTGCCAGCAGCTTAGACGAGCGGCTGGAGACCCAGTACTTC. The rearrangement uses TRBV7-9 and TRBJ2-5, with D possibly being TRBD2 (5 bases). Germline V gene data show CDR1 as SEHNR and CDR2 as FQNEAQ (reference sequence). Trimming took off 1 base at V and 5 bases at J, with 11 bases between the two ends. The CDR3 totals 14 residues.

A remark on this clone: No DNA is shown, since the ends of the CDR3 on it are uncertain; the CDR3 is the one TCRdb lists. The V and J genes are TRBV7-9 and TRBJ2-5; TRBD2 reflects the table's D call only, with no check against the DNA. Including both end residues, the CDR3 is 15 amino acids long. From germline, CDR1 is SEHNR and CDR2 FQNEAQ (reference sequence). The CDR3 here is CASSVAGGASPIAYF.

The genes are TRBV29-1 and TRBJ2-7; no reliable D call. Germline assignment: CDR1 SQVTM and CDR2 ANQGSEA. V lost 2 bases to trimming and J lost 5 bases, with 7 bases between them. This CDR3 is 11 amino acids long. CDR3 bases: TGCAGCGTTGAACTGCGTGACGAGCAGTACTTC. Encoded protein: CSVELRDEQYF.

V is TRBV2 and J is TRBJ1-4, with 7 bases fitting TRBD1. The CDR3 totals 16 residues. Germline assignment: CDR1 SNHLY and CDR2 FYNNEI. J was trimmed by 8 bases and V by 7 bases; bases with no gene match: 16. The CDR3 sequence is CASTPLRTGLWEKLFF. DNA for the CDR3: TGTGCCAGCACTCCCCTACGGACAGGACTCTGGGAAAAACTGTTTTTT. Full variable domain (remainder filled in from reference TRBV2 and TRBJ1-4): EPEVTQTPSHQVTQMGQEVILRCVPISNHLYFYWYRQILGQKVEFLVSFYNNEISEKSEIFDDQFSVERPDGSNFTLKIRSTKLEDSAMYFCASTPLRTGLWEKLFFGSGTQLSVL.

This clone has more than one count but fewer than ten. The chain recombines TRBV11-2 with TRBJ2-1; no firm D call. The CDR3 is made up of 15 amino acids. The V gene's germline CDR1 is SGHAT and CDR2 FQNNGV. The V gene lost 6 bases and the J gene lost 0 bases, with 12 bases spanning the gap. The CDR3 DNA is TGTGCCAGCAGTCTTGGTCGGAGCTCCTACAATGAGCAGTTCTTC. The encoded protein is CASSLGRSSYNEQFF.

This sequence joins TRBV6-1 and TRBJ2-2; 10 bases are a match to TRBD1. The CDR3 has 14 amino acids. Per germline, CDR1 MNHNS and CDR2 SASEGT. Germline trimming cut 7 bases from V and 7 bases from J; bases unmatched to any gene: 6. CDR3 nucleotide sequence: TGTGCCAGCATAAGGACAGGGGGTGACGGGGAGCTGTTTTTT. Translated, it gives CASIRTGGDGELFF.

This sequence joins TRBV30 and TRBJ2-5; TRBD2 agrees at 10 bases. The CDR3 spans 15 residues. J was trimmed by 2 bases and V by 7 bases; bases with no gene match: 10. CDR1 GTSNPN and CDR2 SVGIG come from the germline V gene (reference sequence). CDR3 residues: CALEILAGPQETQYF. In DNA, the CDR3 is TGTGCCTTGGAAATACTAGCGGGGCCTCAAGAGACCCAGTACTTC. The entire variable domain, with the rest obtained from reference TRBV30 and TRBJ2-5, is as follows: SQTIHQWPATLVQPVGSPLSLECTVEGTSNPNLYWYRQAAGRGLQLLFYSVGIGQISSEVPQNLSASRPQDRQFILSSKKLLLSDSGFYLCALEILAGPQETQYFGPGTRLLVL.

V and J are TRBV5-1 and TRBJ1-2, with 8 bases identical to TRBD1. The CDR3 length is 12 residues. Germline CDR1 is SGHRS and CDR2 is YFSETQ. The V segment lost 6 bases and the J segment 6 bases; nucleotides outside the gene matches: 4. Here the CDR3 DNA reads TGCGCCAGCACCCCGGACAGGGATGGCTACACCTTC. It encodes CASTPDRDGYTF.

This chain connects TRBV6-1 to TRBJ1-5; maybe TRBD1 (6 bases). Germline lookup yields CDR1 MNHNS and CDR2 SASEGT. Trimming stripped 5 bases from V and 5 bases from J, with 10 bases between. The CDR3 covers 13 residues. For the CDR3, the DNA is TGTGCCAGCAGTCAGGGGCTAGATCAGCCCCAGCATTTT. It yields the protein CASSQGLDQPQHF.